This entry lists 9 T cell receptor beta chains sequenced from one sample in a study of the immune and genomic landscape of osteosarcoma. Osteosarcoma specimens were post-treatment primary, local recurrence and metastasis tumors from poor-prognosis patients. Here immunoSEQ multiplex PCR was the method, and the copy in TCRdb shows in-frame clones only, minus some. Found here are 450 to 500 clones, 84% of them singletons; the top ten hold around 26%. Sequenced sample: osteosarcoma tumor tissue from the thigh. All receptors derive from a human donor with osteosarcoma.

This clone was recorded only once. The J gene is TRBJ1-5, the V gene TRBV7-2; 7 positions match TRBD1. In germline, CDR1 is SGHTA, CDR2 FQGNSA. This CDR3 region has 16 residues. Germline trimming cut 2 bases from V and 6 bases from J; bases unmatched to any gene: 10. The DNA of the CDR3 is TGTGCCAGCAGCTTAAGGTTCTCAGGGGGTACTCAGCCCCAGCATTTT. It codes for CASSLRFSGGTQPQHF.

This sequence joins TRBV18 and TRBJ1-2; unclear D gene. The V gene lost 0 bases and the J gene lost 4 bases, with 15 bases spanning the gap. The CDR3 has 16 amino acids. From germline, CDR1 is KGHSH and CDR2 LQKENI. CDR3 DNA sequence: TGTGCCAGCTCACCACCGGAATTGGAGGGCACCTATGGCTACACCTTC. Encoded protein: CASSPPELEGTYGYTF.

J is TRBJ1-1 and V is TRBV6-1; no definite D call. The V gene's germline CDR1 is MNHNS and CDR2 SASEGT. The CDR3 totals 14 residues. V dropped 4 bases and J dropped 0 bases, with 9 bases sitting between them. CDR3: CASSANTMNTEAFF. For the CDR3, the DNA is TGTGCCAGCAGTGCAAATACTATGAACACTGAAGCTTTCTTT.

CDR3 in DNA: TGTGCCAGCAGCTTAGCCGACAGGGCAGCCACTGAAGCTTTCTTT. Amino acids: CASSLADRAATEAFF. V and J are TRBV7-8 and TRBJ1-1; 7 nucleotides align to TRBD1. Germline CDR1 and CDR2: SGHVS and FQNEAQ. J lost 4 bases, V lost 0 bases, and 5 bases had no gene match. The CDR3 totals 15 residues.

The V gene is TRBV4-3, the J gene TRBJ2-7; D is possibly TRBD2 (5 bases). With 3 bases removed from V and 3 bases from J, the gap between germline ends came to 15 bases. CDR1 is LGHNA and CDR2 is YSLEER in the germline V gene. The CDR3 length is 15 residues. As DNA, the CDR3 is TGCGCCAGCAGCCATCTACACCGGGATCACTACGAGCAGTACTTC. As protein: CASSHLHRDHYEQYF.

This chain joins TRBV7-9 and TRBJ2-6; possibly TRBD2 for D (6 bases). V was pared by 2 bases and J by 1 base, with 9 bases between. CDR1 SEHNR and CDR2 FQNEAQ come from the germline V gene (reference sequence). The CDR3 has 16 residues. In nucleotides, the CDR3 is TGTGCCAGCAGCTTACCGGGAGTTTCTGGGGCCAACGTCCTGACTTTC. Its translation: CASSLPGVSGANVLTF.

This rearrangement joins TRBV19 to TRBJ1-1; no clear D gene. V gave up 1 base and J gave up 1 base, with 10 bases separating them. This CDR3 comprises 15 residues. The germline V gene has CDR1 LNHDA and CDR2 SQIVND (reference sequence). DNA of the CDR3: TGTGCCAGTAGTATAGGTCGGCAGCCGAACACTGAAGCTTTCTTT. It encodes CASSIGRQPNTEAFF.

The chain uses TRBV14 and TRBJ2-3; D not certain. Between the trimmed V and J ends, which lost 3 bases and 2 bases, there was a span of 12 bases. The CDR3 is 15 amino acids. The germline V gene encodes CDR1 SGHDN and CDR2 FVKESK. Here the CDR3 reads CASSHLYGVTDTQYF. In nucleotides, the CDR3 is TGTGCCAGCAGCCATCTCTATGGGGTCACAGATACGCAGTATTTT.

This rearrangement joins TRBV6-6 to TRBJ2-1; D remains ambiguous. There are 13 residues in the CDR3. Trimming cost V 11 bases and J 5 bases, with 16 bases left between them. Germline CDR1 reads MNHNY; CDR2 reads SVGAGI (reference sequence). The CDR3 reads CAGCGGTNNEQFF. The CDR3, as DNA: TGTGCCGGTTGCGGCGGTACCAACAATGAGCAGTTCTTC.